A single sample is the source of the 9 T cell receptor beta chains below, sequenced in a study of graft-versus-host responses after intestinal transplantation. Only in-frame clones appear in the TCRdb table, and some are missing; sequencing was by immunoSEQ multiplex PCR. The repertoire consists of 88,000 or so clones, with 90% occurring once and the leading ten covering approximately 0.11%. Antigens of these TCRs are unknown. This specimen consisted of unstimulated CD4+ T cells sorted from spleen or lymph node cells, obtained before intestinal transplant. The source of these receptors is a human donor who received an intestinal transplant.

The genes are TRBV2 and TRBJ2-7; TRBD1 is a possible D gene (6 bases). Trimming cost V 6 bases and J 7 bases, with 19 bases left between them. CDR3 length: 14 residues. CDR1 and CDR2 (germline): SNHLY, FYNNEI. As DNA, the CDR3 is TGTGCCAGCAGACCACAGGGTGGCCCAGCTGAGCAGTACTTC. Residues: CASRPQGGPAEQYF.

In this sample, this clone turned up a few times. The J gene is TRBJ1-6, the V gene TRBV5-1; D may be TRBD1 (5 bases). This CDR3 contains 14 residues. Trimming pared 3 bases from V and 14 bases from J, leaving 18 bases between. Germline CDR1 SGHRS, CDR2 YFSETQ. In DNA form, the CDR3 reads TGCGCCAGCAGCTCCGTACCGACGCAAGGGGCCCTCCACTTT. It codes for CASSSVPTQGALHF.

The chain is built from TRBV11-2 and TRBJ2-3; the D gene is possibly TRBD2 (5 bases). The CDR3 spans 15 residues. Germline V gene sequence: CDR1 SGHAT, CDR2 FQNNGV. The V end lost 1 base, the J end lost 2 bases, and 10 bases lay between the germline ends. The CDR3, as DNA: TGTGCCAGCAGCTTAGTCGGGGAACCCACAGATACGCAGTATTTT. This gives the protein CASSLVGEPTDTQYF.

The rearrangement joins TRBV2 to TRBJ2-7; TRBD1 agrees at 7 bases. The CDR3 contains 12 residues. The V gene's germline CDR1 is SNHLY and CDR2 FYNNEI. With 5 bases clipped from V and 7 bases from J, the junction kept 5 bases outside the gene matches. CDR3 sequence: CASSRQGTEQYF. The CDR3 DNA follows: TGTGCCAGCAGTCGACAGGGAACGGAGCAGTACTTC.

This chain uses TRBV7-6 with TRBJ2-7; 9 bases map to TRBD1. V was pared by 5 bases and J by 3 bases, with 11 bases of the junction left unmatched. The CDR3 covers 16 residues. CDR1 SGHVS and CDR2 FNYEAQ come from the germline V gene. In nucleotides, the CDR3 is TGTGCCAGCAGCACTCGGACAGGGGAAGGGTACTACGAGCAGTACTTC. Translation: CASSTRTGEGYYEQYF.

V gene TRBV5-1 combines with J gene TRBJ2-3; TRBD2 is a possible D gene (5 bases). CDR3 length: 14 residues. V shed 3 bases and J shed 2 bases, with 10 bases lying between them. CDR1 and CDR2 (germline): SGHRS, YFSETQ. For the CDR3, the DNA is TGCGCCAGCAGCTCGAGGGCAGCCACAGATACGCAGTATTTT. It encodes CASSSRAATDTQYF.

The chain combines TRBV6-5 with TRBJ1-6; no reliable D call. Germline V CDR1 and CDR2: MNHEY, SVGAGI. V was pared by 1 base and J by 9 bases, with 7 bases between. The CDR3 runs to 13 residues. This CDR3 is CASSYFGSSPLHF. CDR3 DNA sequence: TGTGCCAGCAGTTACTTCGGGAGTTCACCCCTCCACTTT.

The chain joins TRBV6-6 to TRBJ2-7, with 7 bases lining up with TRBD2. CDR3 length: 11 residues. Germline V gene data show CDR1 as MNHNY and CDR2 as SVGAGI (reference sequence). The V gene end was trimmed by 8 bases and the J gene end by 6 bases; junction bases not matched to a gene: 4. CDR3 in DNA: TGTGCCAGCGGGGAGGGTCGCGAGCAGTACTTC. Translating it yields CASGEGREQYF.

The V and J genes are TRBV9 and TRBJ1-3; D is uncertain. The CDR3 length is 14 residues. From germline, CDR1 is SGDLS and CDR2 YYNGEE. Trimming shortened V by 4 bases and J by 4 bases, and 12 bases separated the two germline ends. DNA of the CDR3: TGTGCCAGCAGCCCAACAGTCGTCGGAAACACCATATATTTT. Residues: CASSPTVVGNTIYF.